This is a list of T cell receptor beta chains from one sample in a study of CD8 T cells in ankylosing spondylitis. TCRdb reanalysed the 5' RACE reads using MiXCR and keeps one entry per CDR3 protein. The repertoire has 250,000 to 300,000 distinct CDR3 sequences, over 15% of them found once; the top ten carry roughly 8.3%. Source material: blood, either unsorted or a sorted T cell fraction (not recorded which). The origin of the receptors is a male donor with ankylosing spondylitis or in good health (not recorded which). CDR3s include the opening cysteine and the closing phenylalanine or tryptophan. Each record gives: V gene, D gene, J gene, clone size, CDR3 protein, CDR3 DNA. D genes are given only for firm matches. The size of a clone is reported for some rows only, either as once, few or many, or as a class for expanded clones.

TRBV29-1	-	TRBJ2-1	-	CSVPVGAGQFF	TGCAGCGTGCCAGTCGGGGCGGGACAGTTCTTC
TRBV2	-	TRBJ1-5	many	CASSSENSNQPQHF	TGTGCCAGCAGTTCTGAGAATAGCAATCAGCCCCAGCATTTT
TRBV5-6	TRBD1	TRBJ1-1	many	CASSADRARTTEAFF	TGTGCCAGCAGCGCCGACAGGGCCCGAACTACTGAAGCTTTCTTT
TRBV5-6	-	TRBJ2-1	many	CASSLYQGMGTHNEQFF	TGTGCCAGCAGCTTGTACCAGGGTATGGGCACACACAATGAGCAGTTCTTC
TRBV5-1	TRBD2	TRBJ2-1	-	CASSLLPSGRGEQFF	TGCGCCAGCAGCTTGTTGCCTAGCGGGAGAGGTGAGCAGTTCTTC
TRBV28	TRBD1	TRBJ1-3	-	CASSSGTGAAATIYF	TGTGCCAGCAGCTCCGGGACAGGGGCCGCGGCCACCATATATTTT
TRBV28	TRBD2	TRBJ2-2	-	CASSYSLAEDTGELFF	TGTGCCAGCAGCTATAGTCTAGCGGAGGACACCGGGGAGCTGTTTTTT
TRBV5-1	-	TRBJ2-5	many	CASSQQETQYF	TGCGCCAGCAGCCAACAAGAGACCCAGTACTTC
TRBV20-1	TRBD1	TRBJ1-5	-	CSAFTGAFNQPQHF	TGCAGTGCATTCACAGGGGCCTTCAATCAGCCCCAGCATTTT
TRBV20-1	-	TRBJ2-5	many	CSASLGGGETQYF	TGCAGTGCTAGTTTAGGGGGGGGGGAGACCCAGTACTTC
TRBV7-2	TRBD1	TRBJ2-1	few	CASSLRTGTVNEQFF	TGTGCCAGCAGCCTGAGAACCGGGACAGTGAATGAGCAGTTCTTC
TRBV27	-	TRBJ1-2	-	CASSLYPDTGYGYTF	TGTGCCAGCAGTTTATACCCCGACACCGGGTATGGCTACACCTTC
TRBV18	-	TRBJ1-6	few	CASSPGTFGPLHF	TGTGCCAGCTCACCCGGTACCTTCGGGCCCCTCCACTTT
TRBV3-1	-	TRBJ2-6	few	CASSQGSGTGANVLTF	TGTGCCAGCAGCCAAGGGTCGGGAACTGGGGCCAACGTCCTGACTTTC
TRBV27	TRBD2	TRBJ2-2	few	CASSLRTSVLAGELFF	TGTGCCAGCAGTCTAAGGACTAGCGTTTTGGCCGGGGAGCTGTTTTTT
TRBV7-3	-	TRBJ2-2	few	CASSLGEVWATGELFF	TGTGCCAGCAGCTTGGGGGAGGTTTGGGCCACCGGGGAGCTGTTTTTT
TRBV20-1	-	TRBJ2-5	-	CSASEGETQYF	TGCAGTGCTAGTGAAGGGGAGACCCAGTACTTC
TRBV7-8	-	TRBJ2-3	few	CASSTVPSTDTQYF	TGTGCCAGCAGCACGGTACCTAGCACAGATACGCAGTATTTT
TRBV5-4	TRBD1	TRBJ1-1	few	CASSSGKTGRGIGEAFF	TGTGCCAGCAGCTCTGGGAAGACAGGGAGGGGTATCGGTGAAGCTTTCTTT
TRBV5-1	-	TRBJ2-1	-	CASSLVGRLDPRYNEQFF	TGCGCCAGCAGCTTGGTGGGCCGGCTGGACCCCCGTTACAATGAGCAGTTCTTC
TRBV5-1	-	TRBJ2-1	once	CASSSDTGSYNEQFF	TGCGCCAGCAGCTCCGATACAGGTTCCTACAATGAGCAGTTCTTC